The 15 T cell receptor beta chains below all came from one sample that was sequenced in a study of cytomegalovirus exposure and HLA in healthy donors. Vbeta (60) and Jbeta (13) primers were used in the PCR. Clones were sequenced by immunoSEQ multiplex PCR, and TCRdb holds only the in-frame ones, with some missing. In the table there are about 160,000 clones, 80% to 85% of which are singletons. Sequenced sample: PBMCs. Receptors were obtained from a male donor in good health and CMV-seropositive.

This chain links TRBV9 with TRBJ2-5; perhaps TRBD2 as D (6 bases). The tail of the sequence fits TRBJ2-7 better, so the J call may be wrong. Germline loops: CDR1 SGDLS, CDR2 YYNGEE. The CDR3 sequence is 15 residues long. CDR3 DNA: TGTGCCAGCAGCGTAGATGCGGGGTCTCGAAACGAGCAGTACTTC. This gives the protein CASSVDAGSRNEQYF.

The chain combines TRBV7-9 with TRBJ1-1, with D possibly matching TRBD1 (5 bases). Germline V gives CDR1 SEHNR, CDR2 FQNEAQ (reference sequence). The length of the CDR3 is 14 residues. V lost 3 bases, J lost 3 bases, and 11 bases lay in between. The chain's CDR3 is CASSFGGGYTEAFF. The CDR3 DNA is TGTGCCAGCAGCTTTGGGGGAGGTTACACTGAAGCTTTCTTT. Variable domain in full (rest from reference TRBV7-9 and TRBJ1-1): DTGVSQNPRHKITKRGQNVTFRCDPISEHNRLYWYRQTLGQGPEFLTYFQNEAQLEKSRLLSDRFSAERPKGSFSTLEIQRTEQGDSAMYLCASSFGGGYTEAFFGQGTRLTVV.

The gene calls are TRBV6-4 and TRBJ1-5; D unclear. The V gene lost 5 bases and the J gene lost 1 base, with 6 bases spanning the gap. From germline, CDR1 is MRHNA and CDR2 SNTAGT. The CDR3 extends over 13 amino acids. In nucleotides, the CDR3 is TGTGCCAGCAGTCTAGGAAGCAATCAGCCCCAGCATTTT. Translated: CASSLGSNQPQHF.

The V call is TRBV15, the J call TRBJ1-2; 8 bases are a match to TRBD1. V trimming: 7 bases; J trimming: 1 base; junction bases outside the gene matches: 2. The CDR3 consists of 13 residues. Germline CDR1 is LNHNV and CDR2 is YYDKDF (reference sequence). CDR3 sequence (DNA): TGTGCCACCATGGGACAGGATAACTATGGCTACACCTTC. This translates into CATMGQDNYGYTF.

The rearrangement uses TRBV6-5 and TRBJ2-4; 9 bases match TRBD2. After removal of 5 bases from V and 2 bases from J, the junction contained 4 bases not matched to a gene. The length of the CDR3 is 15 residues. Germline-derived CDR1 and CDR2 are MNHEY and SVGAGI. The CDR3 sequence is CASSQLAGPKNIQYF. CDR3 coding DNA: TGTGCCAGCAGTCAGCTAGCGGGGCCCAAAAACATTCAGTACTTC.

J is TRBJ2-2 and V is TRBV2, with 9 bases matching TRBD1. This CDR3 is built from 16 residues. The junction had 7 bases not matched to a gene; V was cut back by 4 bases and J by 4 bases. Germline CDR1 and CDR2: SNHLY and FYNNEI. The CDR3 nucleotides are TGTGCCAGCAGTGTGCTTTGGACAGGGGCCACCGGGGAGCTGTTTTTT. Translating it yields CASSVLWTGATGELFF. Full variable domain (outside the CDR3, taken from reference TRBV2 and TRBJ2-2): EPEVTQTPSHQVTQMGQEVILRCVPISNHLYFYWYRQILGQKVEFLVSFYNNEISEKSEIFDDQFSVERPDGSNFTLKIRSTKLEDSAMYFCASSVLWTGATGELFFGEGSRLTVL.

V and J are TRBV19 and TRBJ2-5; 8 nucleotides align to TRBD2. After removal of 2 bases from V and 4 bases from J, the junction contained 6 bases not matched to a gene. There are 15 residues in the CDR3. Germline loops: CDR1 LNHDA, CDR2 SQIVND (reference sequence). CDR3 sequence: CASSILTGGPETQYF. CDR3 in DNA: TGTGCCAGTAGTATATTAACGGGGGGGCCAGAGACCCAGTACTTC.

This chain links TRBV5-1 with TRBJ2-4; 12 bases agree with TRBD2. Germline CDR1 and CDR2: SGHRS and YFSETQ. The CDR3 contains 16 residues. Unmatched junction bases numbered 11, after V lost 8 bases and J lost 5 bases. CDR3 residues: CASALLAGGLQNIQYF. For the CDR3, the DNA is TGCGCCAGTGCCTTGCTAGCGGGGGGGCTTCAAAACATTCAGTACTTC.

The rearrangement links TRBV9 to TRBJ2-4; 8 bases match TRBD1. The length of the CDR3 is 15 residues. With 0 bases clipped from V and 12 bases from J, the junction kept 11 bases outside the gene matches. Per germline, CDR1 SGDLS and CDR2 YYNGEE. CDR3 nucleotides: TGTGCCAGCAGCGTAGCCGGACAGGGTTCGGGCAGTCAGTACTTC. It yields the protein CASSVAGQGSGSQYF.

The chain combines TRBV28 with TRBJ1-1, with TRBD1 identical over 7 bases. This CDR3 comprises 13 residues. CDR1 and CDR2 (germline): MDHEN, SYDVKM. V gave up 2 bases and J gave up 4 bases; unmatched junction bases: 1. The CDR3 loop is CASSLQGGTEAFF. The CDR3 nucleotides read TGTGCCAGCAGTTTACAGGGGGGCACTGAAGCTTTCTTT.

The V call is TRBV28, the J call TRBJ2-2, with TRBD2 matching over 16 bases. In germline, CDR1 is MDHEN, CDR2 SYDVKM. The CDR3 is made up of 21 amino acids. V lost 6 bases, J lost 5 bases, and 18 bases stayed unmatched. CDR3 sequence: CASRPGGGLAGGPLITGELFF. For the CDR3, the DNA is TGTGCCAGCAGACCTGGGGGGGGACTAGCGGGAGGGCCCTTAATTACCGGGGAGCTGTTTTTT.

The chain recombines TRBV7-8 with TRBJ1-1, with D perhaps matching TRBD1 (5 bases). CDR1 is SGHVS and CDR2 is FQNEAQ in the germline V gene. V lost 5 bases and J 4 bases, leaving 20 bases between the germline ends. The CDR3 extends over 16 amino acids. The CDR3 region is CASSARVGISATEAFF. The CDR3 coding sequence is TGTGCCAGCAGCGCCAGGGTTGGAATTTCTGCCACTGAAGCTTTCTTT.

The CDR3 DNA reads TGTGCCAGCAGTTTAGGGCAGGTTAGCAATCAGCCCCAGCATTTT. This translates into CASSLGQVSNQPQHF. V is TRBV28 and J is TRBJ1-5; D gene uncertain. The CDR3 runs 15 residues. V was cut by 2 bases and J by 0 bases, with 8 bases left in between. CDR1 is MDHEN, CDR2 SYDVKM, per germline.

This rearrangement joins TRBV30 to TRBJ1-3, with D tentatively TRBD1 (5 bases). Germline V gives CDR1 GTSNPN, CDR2 SVGIG (reference sequence). There are 13 residues in the CDR3. Trimming stripped 4 bases from V and 3 bases from J, with 10 bases between. Written as DNA, the CDR3 is TGTGCCTGGACAGGGTTTCTTGGAAACACCATATATTTT. Its translation: CAWTGFLGNTIYF.

CDR3 residues: CASSPDRTNAGELFF. For the CDR3, the DNA is TGTGCCAGCAGCCCCGACAGGACCAACGCCGGGGAGCTGTTTTTT. The chain is built from TRBV7-9 and TRBJ2-2; perhaps TRBD1 as D (6 bases). CDR3 length: 15 residues. The V end was cut by 5 bases, the J end by 6 bases, with 16 bases between. Looked up from germline, CDR1 is SEHNR and CDR2 is FQNEAQ (reference sequence).